This T cell receptor beta chain originates from a study of preoperative IRX-2 immunotherapy in early breast cancer. Germline-derived CDR1 and CDR2 are SGHNT and YENEEA. The CDR3 is made up of 14 amino acids. Germline trimming cut 0 bases from V and 7 bases from J; bases unmatched to any gene: 3. Clones were read by immunoSEQ multiplex PCR, and TCRdb kept only the in-frame ones, dropping some. The sample shows 90,000 to 100,000 clones, 86% of them seen only once. Sample treatment: preoperative locoregional IRX-2 cytokine immunotherapy. This phase Ib study tested locoregional IRX-2 cytokine immunotherapy given before surgery.

The chain has TRBV11-3 and TRBJ2-1, with 7 bases lining up with TRBD1. The sequences come from tumor tissue, collected after IRX-2 immunotherapy. The receptor was isolated from a human donor with breast cancer. In nucleotides, the CDR3 is TGTGCCAGCAGCTTAGAACAGGGGTATAATGAGCAGTTCTTC. It codes for CASSLEQGYNEQFF.